The clone carrying this TCR beta chain was recorded a few times. These data belong to a study of blood T cell repertoires in COVID-19. This CDR3 comprises 17 residues. The V gene's germline CDR1 is SGHDN and CDR2 FVKESK. With V trimmed by 3 bases and J by 0 bases, 11 bases remained unmatched. Sequencing used immunoSEQ multiplex PCR; TCRdb keeps in-frame clones, though not all of them. The sample yields approximately 350,000 clones, around 87% seen once. For recovered donors of Cohort 3, there were two negative PCRs, clearance, or symptom resolution. Sequenced sample: PBMCs or T cells enriched from blood (not recorded which). The TCR was taken from a man aged 18 to 30 who had recovered from COVID-19. The chain is built from TRBV14 and TRBJ2-7, with 7 bases identical to TRBD2. The DNA for the CDR3 is TGTGCCAGCAGCCACCTCCTCGGGCGGGGGTCCTCCTACGAGCAGTACTTC. Residues: CASSHLLGRGSSYEQYF. The complete variable domain, with remaining parts taken from reference TRBV14 and TRBJ2-7, reads EAGVTQFPSHSVIEKGQTVTLRCDPISGHDNLYWYRRVMGKEIKFLLHFVKESKQDESGMPNNRFLAERTGGTYSTLKVQPAELEDSGVYFCASSHLLGRGSSYEQYFGPGTRLTVT.